This TCR beta chain was documented in a study of shared clonotypes between healthy human individuals (TCRdb year 2020). Regarding the study in general: The cohort comprised two women and a few men aged 18 to 49 years. For each donor, three plates each were used for CD4 naive and CD4 memory, two plates were used for CD8 naive, and one plate was used for CD8 memory. To estimate repertoire size and how much clonotypes are shared between individuals, the study performed deep sequencing of blood TCR repertoires from five healthy adults. To increase sequencing depth and limit assay-specific biases, different laboratories used diverse techniques to prepare libraries and sequence TCR repertoires. Per donor, leukapheresis produced somewhere between about 0.94 and 8.9 billion PBMCs. Overall results and qualifications from the work: Across a few donors, approximately 4.9% of naive CD4, 3.5% of naive CD8, 2% to 2.5% of memory CD4, and roughly 0.41% of memory CD8 clonotypes were shared. Because the study included a small number of donors, the genetic and exposure-history diversity represented was limited. Rarefaction of sorted-subset datasets indicated incomplete sequencing despite the large sequencing depth. Only blood was sampled, and tissue TCR repertoires likely differ from those in blood. Pairwise subsampling led to the expectation that sequencing depth would affect the degree of clonotype sharing among donors. Estimated clonotype richness was generally larger for naive than for memory subsets. Clonotypes shared by all four sorted-subset donors showed higher generation probabilities than non-shared clonotypes.

Using the deep immunoSEQ assay, multiplex PCR amplified TCR CDR3 regions from genomic DNA. For each cell subset, the extracted genomic DNA was distributed evenly across all wells of several immunoSEQ 96-well plates, and each plate served as one replicate. Each replicate PCR for sorted subsets received around 210 ng genomic DNA, equal to about 29,000 T cell genomes. Purified libraries were quantified with a Qubit 3.0 fluorometer, sized on a Bioanalyzer 2100, and re-quantified with the KAPA Library Quantification kit. Every immunoSEQ 96-well plate was sequenced on a dedicated single-read 150-cycle Illumina NextSeq 550 flow cell. Concerning the study's data processing: Because only junctional sequences without quality scores were contained in the immunoSEQ output, filtering matching that applied to full-length reads could not be performed. Sequences were annotated with PyIR, a Python wrapper for IgBLAST v1.9, using IMGT germline references to assign V/J genes and CDR3. Any read was removed if the V/J assignment was weak (E-value above 1e-6), the CDR3 was missing, or the read contained stop codons, out-of-frame junctions, or ambiguous translated residues. V3J clonotypes were defined as sequences sharing an identical inferred V gene, J gene, and CDR3 amino acid sequence. The percentage overlap between two repertoires was calculated by dividing the number of shared unique clonotypes by the size of the smaller repertoire. Richness of each repertoire was evaluated using RTK rarefaction, the Chao1 estimator, and Recon v2.1 estimates of unobserved clonotypes. Generation probabilities for all TCRbeta clonotypes obtained by the gDNA method from a handful of donors were computed using OLGA. Sourced from immuneACCESS, this table was stored by TCRdb with only in-frame sequences that have V and J called. A share of the clones is absent; for the studies checked, an unresolved V gene accounts for under half, and the remainder has no known explanation. The V and J calls and the clone size are those of that table, but D and trimming were determined from the DNA. The sample data list some 2,000,000 clones, and approximately 95% of these were observed just once. 0.13% of the sample is in the top ten clones.

Donors were healthy HIV-negative adults with no recently reported acute infections or vaccinations. All donors were Caucasian adults living in Nashville, Tennessee, USA. CD4+ T cells were enriched by magnetic negative selection, after which naive cells were positively selected on CD45RA and the negative fraction was taken as the memory subset. After blood collection by leukapheresis, PBMCs were isolated using Ficoll-Histopaque density gradient centrifugation and then cryopreserved in the vapor phase of liquid nitrogen. Purity and quantity of every magnetically sorted T cell population were checked by analytical flow cytometry. Each sorted fraction had its genomic DNA isolated and then quantified by UV absorbance on a Nanodrop 2000c. Worth noting for this clone: Its antigen is unknown. It has no much larger one-base neighbor in the sample; base qualities were not kept.

The receptor was isolated from a man aged 18 to 29 in good health. The specimen was naive CD4+ T cells sorted from blood. Taken with the paper, the label for cell subset or site translates to: CD45RA+ positively selected.

DNA sequence: TGTGCCTGGAGTCCTTTTACTAGCGGGGGTGGCACAGATACGCAGTATTTT. Translated, this is CAWSPFTSGGGTDTQYF. The V and J genes are TRBV30 and TRBJ2-3, with 11 bases in between that match TRBD2. The germline V gene (reference sequence) gives CDR1 as GTSNPN and CDR2 as SVGIG. Measured from the cysteine to the phenylalanine, the CDR3 is 17 residues long. The only DNA kept is the CDR3, 51 bases in frame from the first base. Ends trimmed: V by 2 bases, J by 1 base; bases unmatched to a gene: 8. When the CDR3 is completed using the reference TRBV30 and TRBJ2-3 genes on either side, the full variable domain is SQTIHQWPATLVQPVGSPLSLECTVEGTSNPNLYWYRQAAGRGLQLLFYSVGIGQISSEVPQNLSASRPQDRQFILSSKKLLLSDSGFYLCAWSPFTSGGGTDTQYFGPGTRLTVL.